A selection of T cell receptor beta chains follows, all from one sample in a study of blood T cell repertoires in COVID-19. TCRdb's table, derived via immunoSEQ multiplex PCR, lists solely in-frame clones and lacks some. This table holds around 180,000 clones, about four fifths found once. The sequencing input was peripheral blood. Receptor source: a man in his 70s with active or convalescent COVID-19. Both conserved end residues are part of each CDR3. Each record gives: V gene, J gene, clone size, D gene, CDR3 protein. D genes are given only for firm matches. Rows may omit the clone size; those that give it use once, few, many or a size class.

>TRBV10-3|TRBJ2-1|.|TRBD1
CAISRDRASNEQFF
>TRBV5-6|TRBJ1-6|.|TRBD1
CASKDRVTLSPLHF
>TRBV11-2|TRBJ1-4|.|.
CASSLDGRQNPNEKLFF
>TRBV28|TRBJ2-7|few|.
CASRTGSYEQYF
>TRBV23-1|.|.|.
CASLGGHGSYEQYF
>TRBV7-2|TRBJ1-4|.|TRBD1
CASRKQGFNEKLFF
>TRBV7-9|TRBJ1-4|.|.
CASSTGTNNEKLFF
>TRBV10-1|TRBJ2-2|.|TRBD1
CASSGGQGSATGELFF
>TRBV6-5|TRBJ2-1|.|TRBD1
CASTVTQGANGEQFF
>TRBV30|TRBJ2-7|.|TRBD1
CAWSIISGTAAYEQYF
>TRBV13|TRBJ1-3|.|.
CASTGLHPTSSGNTIYF
>TRBV2|TRBJ1-2|.|TRBD1
CASSTGGPFPGF
>TRBV9|TRBJ1-3|.|.
CASSFGQVFGNTIYF
>TRBV5-1|TRBJ2-7|.|TRBD2
CASSLGTSGRGSYEQYF
>TRBV5-1|TRBJ1-1|.|.
CASSLSAGPTEAFF
>TRBV18|TRBJ2-6|.|.
CASSRRQNSGANVLTF
>TRBV7-9|TRBJ2-2|.|.
CASSLAGRGPTGELFF
>TRBV18|TRBJ2-7|.|TRBD2
CASSPRRLAVGYEQYF
>TRBV7-3|TRBJ2-1|.|.
CASSLNTAGRNNEQFF
>TRBV7-9|TRBJ2-1|once|TRBD2
CASSLGEYRGRGNNEQFF
>TRBV4-2|TRBJ1-5|.|.
CASSQDLSVGQPQHF
>TRBV29-1|TRBJ2-1|.|TRBD1
CSGNRGLSYNEQFF
>TRBV2|TRBJ1-2|.|.
CASSDDPPRRGYTF
>TRBV9|TRBJ1-2|.|.
CASSPFANGYTF
>TRBV6-2/TRBV6-3|TRBJ2-2|.|TRBD1
CASSSRQGYSAGELFF
>TRBV6-2/TRBV6-3|TRBJ2-5|.|TRBD1
CASSYLRTGLETQYF
>TRBV5-1|TRBJ2-5|few|.
CASSLDRVETQYF
>TRBV13|TRBJ1-6|.|TRBD1
CASSSYLTGGARPPLHF
>TRBV6-4|TRBJ1-2|.|.
CASSPQGTENYGYTF
>TRBV6-1|TRBJ1-5|many|.
CASSPTGEGNQPQHF
>TRBV29-1|TRBJ2-3|.|TRBD2
CSGRGLAGEATQYF
>TRBV12-5|TRBJ2-7|.|TRBD1
CASVGQVLYEQYF
>TRBV3-1/TRBV3-2|TRBJ2-7|.|TRBD1
CASSPQRGGSRYEQYF
>TRBV29-1|TRBJ1-1|.|.
CSVEDQRNRDPAFF
>TRBV6-1|TRBJ2-1|.|.
CASSLAVGGEQFF
>TRBV7-8|TRBJ2-2|.|TRBD1
CASSLIQGRNTGELFF
>TRBV10-1|TRBJ2-7|.|TRBD1
CASSEAGPGQASTYEQYF
>TRBV7-2|TRBJ2-7|.|TRBD1
CASRDGTGATYEQYF
>TRBV18|TRBJ2-7|once|.
CASSPPTLTSPYEQYF
>TRBV7-9|TRBJ2-1|.|TRBD2
CASSVSGSSYNEQFF
>TRBV3-1/TRBV3-2|TRBJ1-6|few|.
CASSQLQNSPLHF
>TRBV12-3/TRBV12-4|TRBJ2-1|.|.
CASSYHYNEQFF
>TRBV7-8|TRBJ1-3|.|.
CASSAQPGYGGNTIYF
>TRBV5-1|TRBJ2-7|.|TRBD1
CASSLEGAPTSYEQYF
>TRBV5-1|TRBJ2-7|.|.
CASSTGNYEQYF
>TRBV7-6|TRBJ2-7|.|.
CASSPTSGYEQYF
>TRBV4-3|TRBJ1-5|.|TRBD1
CASSQKVTGGGNQPQHF
>TRBV12-5|TRBJ1-2|.|TRBD1
CASAPDRGYGYTF
>TRBV7-7|TRBJ2-5|.|TRBD2
CASSPQGLAGVETQYF
>TRBV15|TRBJ2-3|.|.
CATSGGGAGNF
>TRBV3-1/TRBV3-2|TRBJ2-1|.|TRBD2
CASTVAGGRQNEQFF
>TRBV4-1|TRBJ1-2|.|TRBD1
CASSLQDRGLPYGYTF
>TRBV28|TRBJ2-3|.|TRBD1
CATQGPGQGGVRGSTDTQYF
>TRBV2|TRBJ1-1|.|.
CASSEGNSWNTEAFF
>TRBV4-2|TRBJ2-4|.|.
CASSQEGTAKNIQYF
>TRBV2|TRBJ2-7|.|.
CAYSLGVSYEQYF
>TRBV9|TRBJ2-4|.|TRBD1
CASSPRVGDSLAKNIQYF
>TRBV14|TRBJ1-3|.|.
CASSQQDLHSGNTIYF
>TRBV30|TRBJ1-1|.|.
CAWERGTEAFF